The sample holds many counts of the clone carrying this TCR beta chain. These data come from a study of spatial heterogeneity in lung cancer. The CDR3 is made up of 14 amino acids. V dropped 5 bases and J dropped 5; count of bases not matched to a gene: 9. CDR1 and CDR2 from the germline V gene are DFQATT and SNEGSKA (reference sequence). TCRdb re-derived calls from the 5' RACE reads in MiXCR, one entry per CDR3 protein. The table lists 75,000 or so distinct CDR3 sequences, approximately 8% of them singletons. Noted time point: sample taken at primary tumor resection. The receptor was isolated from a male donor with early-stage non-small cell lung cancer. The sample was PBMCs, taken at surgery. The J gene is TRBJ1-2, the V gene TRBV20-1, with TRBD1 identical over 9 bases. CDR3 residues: CSAPLGQGGYGYTF. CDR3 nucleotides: TGCAGTGCTCCTCTGGGACAGGGAGGGTATGGCTACACCTTC.